This record covers a single T cell receptor beta chain. Its target is not known. A much bigger clone sits one base away, suggesting this may be a read error. The diagnoses drew upon clinical symptoms, serum thyroxine and TRAb, thyroid ultrasound and orbital computed tomography. It was around 11 ml of fresh peripheral blood that supplied the PBMCs. This record belongs to a study of T cells in Graves' hyperthyroidism and ophthalmopathy. Findings and caveats of the study: Clonotypes that were expanded in thyroid above 0.001 mostly appeared in blood too. Ophthalmopathy was identified by the model a median around 6 months ahead of onset.

TCR beta CDR3 region amplification was performed from RNA transcripts. Using the HTBI primer set, a first-round RT-PCR was run on the TCR CDR3. TCRdb used MiXCR to reprocess the multiplex PCR reads, holding one entry per CDR3 protein. The data contain a few hundred thousand distinct CDR3 sequences, less than 25% of them singletons. Germline CDR1 is SNHLY and CDR2 is FYNNEI. The CDR3 extends over 13 amino acids. The sample taken for sequencing was blood. This TCR derives from a man between 18 and 35 years old with Graves' hyperthyroidism. The chain uses TRBV2 and TRBJ1-1, with D possibly being TRBD1 (5 bases). The CDR3 protein is CANSGTVNTEAFF. In DNA, the CDR3 is TGTGCCAACAGTGGGACGGTGAACACTGAAGCTTTCTTT.